The present entry profiles one TCR beta chain with its context. The antigen this receptor binds is unknown. No much larger clonotype is one base removed from it; base qualities were not supplied. Genomic DNA was isolated from the sorted cells so that the TCRbeta CDR3 region could be sequenced. TCRbeta CDR3 regions were sequenced using the immunoSEQ Assay. The immuneACCESS repertoire file appears here via TCRdb, limited to in-frame rearrangements. These files lack a portion of the clones; in checked studies, under half of the deficit traces to unresolved V genes, and the cause of the others is not known. Across this sample there are around 37,000 clones, with roughly 81% seen only once. Jointly, the top ten make up 15% to 20% of the sample. This record belongs to a study of OX40 agonist ivuxolimab in advanced cancers. About the study as a whole: Ivuxolimab was an agonistic, fully human IgG2 monoclonal antibody directed against OX40 (CD134), a costimulatory receptor. Intravenous ivuxolimab was administered to patients every 2 weeks at six dose levels: 0.01, 0.1, 0.3, 1.5, 3 and 10 mg/kg. Among the 52 dose-escalation patients, around 19 had hepatocellular carcinoma, around 15 melanoma, 9 renal cell carcinoma and 9 head and neck cancer. The dose-escalation cohort was roughly 83% male with a mean age of approximately 59 years, ranging from roughly 23 to 90. Prior anti-PD-1, anti-PD-L1 or anti-CTLA-4 therapy was permitted, and checkpoint inhibitors had been received by around 39% of dose-escalation patients. Partial responses were achieved by three dose-escalation patients, of whom one had hepatocellular carcinoma and two had cutaneous melanoma. The point of sequencing TCRbeta in the periphery was to test whether ivuxolimab changed TCR sequence diversity and drove clonal T-cell expansion. The monotherapy dose-escalation portion (N ≈ 52 patients) of the phase I ivuxolimab trial is reported in the paper.

Patients with autoimmune disease history or receiving systemic immunosuppression were excluded from the trial. In every dose cohort, peripheral blood was drawn for TCR sequencing at baseline, cycle 4 day 1, and cycle 7 day 1. The samples were taken from a phase I, first-in-human, multicenter, open-label dose-escalation trial of ivuxolimab. The trial enrolled adults with locally advanced or metastatic head and neck squamous cell, hepatocellular, melanoma or renal cell carcinoma. Before TCR sequencing, CD4+ T cells and CD8+ T cells from peripheral blood were sorted into separate populations. Beyond this particular receptor, the publication reports: Clonal expansion of both CD4+ and CD8+ blood T cells was observed from baseline to week 6 at doses 0.1 to 3.0 mg/kg. On average, CD8+ T cells showed more expanded clones than CD4+ T cells after ivuxolimab. Which antigens the clonally expanded peripheral T cells were specific for was not determined. Low levels of normalized T-cell clonal expansion were also seen in some patients who did not respond. In the 0.1-3.0 mg/kg groups, partial responders were among the patients with the lowest normalized peripheral clonal expansion, particularly in CD8+ T cells.

V and J are truncated by 3 bases and 2 bases respectively, leaving an intervening sequence of 11 bases. As encoded in the germline V gene, CDR1 is KGHSH while CDR2 is LQKENI. The CDR3 sequence holds 14 residues, the cysteine and phenylalanine included. The entry retains the CDR3 DNA only, 42 bases that are in frame from base 1. This material consisted of CD4+ or CD8+ T cells sorted from blood, taken in a trial of the OX40 agonist ivuxolimab. The chain joins TRBV18 to TRBJ2-7, with the D call perhaps TRBD1 or TRBD2, as 5 bases match in each case. This receptor was obtained from an adult with an advanced solid tumor such as melanoma, head and neck, liver or kidney cancer. The sequenced DNA: TGTGCCAGCTCACCTTGGGACGGAGCCTACGAGCAGTACTTC. This encodes CASSPWDGAYEQYF.